This record looks at one T cell receptor (beta chain) sequence and its context. In the authors' methods: Reference gene primer amplification in the assay estimated nucleated cell counts. Repertoires were generated with immunoSEQ multiplex PCR, while TCRdb's copy carries only in-frame clones and drops some. That table is the source of V, J and clone size, and D and trimming were worked out from the DNA. The sample carries about 150,000 clones, 83% recorded once. The germline gives CDR1 LNHNV, CDR2 YYDKDF (reference sequence). CDR3 length equals 14 residues. Between the trimmed V and J ends, which lost 4 bases and 7 bases, there was a span of 16 bases. The data were obtained in a study of blood T cell repertoires in COVID-19. Whole-study context: The United States, Italy and Spain provided the acute and convalescent COVID-19 samples. PBMCs, B-cell-depleted T cells, or T cells were the source of the cDNA or gDNA that made up the material.

The receptor was isolated from a woman older than 75 with acute or convalescent COVID-19. The material sequenced was peripheral blood. The chain carries TRBV15 and TRBJ1-2, with a tentative D call TRBD1 (6 bases). DNA of the CDR3: TGTGCCACCAGCACGGAAGGGGGTAGTATTGGCTACACCTTC. Amino acids: CATSTEGGSIGYTF.